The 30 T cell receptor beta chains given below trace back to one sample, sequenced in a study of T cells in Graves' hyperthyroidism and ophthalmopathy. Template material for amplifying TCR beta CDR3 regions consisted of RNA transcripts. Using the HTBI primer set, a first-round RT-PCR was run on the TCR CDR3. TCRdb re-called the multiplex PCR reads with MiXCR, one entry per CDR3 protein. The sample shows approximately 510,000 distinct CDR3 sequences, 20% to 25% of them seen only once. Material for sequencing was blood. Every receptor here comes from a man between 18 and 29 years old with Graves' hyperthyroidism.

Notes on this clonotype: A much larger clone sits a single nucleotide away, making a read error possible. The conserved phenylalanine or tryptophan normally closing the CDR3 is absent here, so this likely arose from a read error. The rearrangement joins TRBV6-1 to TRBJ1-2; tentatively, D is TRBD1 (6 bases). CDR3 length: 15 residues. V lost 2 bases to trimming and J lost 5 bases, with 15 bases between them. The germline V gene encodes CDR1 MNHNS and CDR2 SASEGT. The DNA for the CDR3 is TGTGCCAGCAGTGAATTAACGCAGGGGACTTATGGCTACACCGTC. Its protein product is CASSELTQGTYGYTV.

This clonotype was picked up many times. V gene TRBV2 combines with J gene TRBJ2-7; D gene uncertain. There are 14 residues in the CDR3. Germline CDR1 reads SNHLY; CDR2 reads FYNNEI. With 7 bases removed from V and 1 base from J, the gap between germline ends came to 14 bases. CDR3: CASTPRVFSYEQYF. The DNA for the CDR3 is TGTGCCAGCACCCCAAGGGTCTTTTCCTACGAGCAGTACTTC. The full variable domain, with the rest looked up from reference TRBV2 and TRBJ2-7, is EPEVTQTPSHQVTQMGQEVILRCVPISNHLYFYWYRQILGQKVEFLVSFYNNEISEKSEIFDDQFSVERPDGSNFTLKIRSTKLEDSAMYFCASTPRVFSYEQYFGPGTRLTVT.

The CDR3 protein is CASSHALAPYEQYF. As DNA, the CDR3 is TGTGCCAGCAGCCATGCGCTGGCCCCCTACGAGCAGTACTTC. The chain combines TRBV7-9 with TRBJ2-7; no definite D call. The ends were cut back, 5 bases at V and 2 bases at J, with 13 bases in the middle. Germline CDR1 SEHNR, CDR2 FQNEAQ (reference sequence). There are 14 residues in the CDR3.

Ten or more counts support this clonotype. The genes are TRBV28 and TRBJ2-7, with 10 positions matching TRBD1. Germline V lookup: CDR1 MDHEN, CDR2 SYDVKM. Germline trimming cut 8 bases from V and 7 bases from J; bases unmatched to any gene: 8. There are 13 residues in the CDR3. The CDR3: CASGLTGGAEQYF. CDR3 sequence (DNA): TGTGCCAGCGGGTTGACAGGGGGCGCGGAGCAGTACTTC.

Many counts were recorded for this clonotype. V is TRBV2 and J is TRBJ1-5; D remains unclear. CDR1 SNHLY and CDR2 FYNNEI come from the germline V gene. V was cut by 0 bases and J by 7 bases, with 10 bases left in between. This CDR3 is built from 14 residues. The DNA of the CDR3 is TGTGCCAGCAGTGAAGCGAAATGGCCCCAGCCCCAGCATTTT. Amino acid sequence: CASSEAKWPQPQHF. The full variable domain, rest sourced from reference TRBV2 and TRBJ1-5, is EPEVTQTPSHQVTQMGQEVILRCVPISNHLYFYWYRQILGQKVEFLVSFYNNEISEKSEIFDDQFSVERPDGSNFTLKIRSTKLEDSAMYFCASSEAKWPQPQHFGDGTRLSIL.

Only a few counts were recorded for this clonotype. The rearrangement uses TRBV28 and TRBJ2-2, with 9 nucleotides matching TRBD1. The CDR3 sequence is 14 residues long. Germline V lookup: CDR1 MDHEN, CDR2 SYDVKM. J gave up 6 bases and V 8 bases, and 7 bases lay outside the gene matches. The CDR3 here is CASRGQGVAGELFF. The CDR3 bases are TGTGCCAGCCGGGGACAGGGTGTAGCCGGGGAGCTGTTTTTT.

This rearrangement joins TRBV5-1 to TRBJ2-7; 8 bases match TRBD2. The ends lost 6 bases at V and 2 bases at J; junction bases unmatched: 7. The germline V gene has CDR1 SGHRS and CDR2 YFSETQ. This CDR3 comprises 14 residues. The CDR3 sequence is CASTRGGYAYEQYF. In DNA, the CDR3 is TGCGCCAGCACCCGGGGGGGCTACGCCTACGAGCAGTACTTC.

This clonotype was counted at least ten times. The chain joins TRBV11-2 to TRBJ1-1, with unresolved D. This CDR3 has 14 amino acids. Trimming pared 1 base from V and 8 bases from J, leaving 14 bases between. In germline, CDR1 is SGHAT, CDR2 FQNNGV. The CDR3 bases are TGTGCCAGCAGCTTAGGTCCGCTGATTTTCGAAGCTTTCTTT. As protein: CASSLGPLIFEAFF.

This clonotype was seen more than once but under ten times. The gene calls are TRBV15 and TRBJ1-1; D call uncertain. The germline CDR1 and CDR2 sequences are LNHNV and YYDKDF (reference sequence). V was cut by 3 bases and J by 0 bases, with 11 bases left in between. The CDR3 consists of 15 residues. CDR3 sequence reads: CATSSPHGMNTEAFF. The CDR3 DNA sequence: TGTGCCACCAGCAGTCCCCATGGGATGAACACTGAAGCTTTCTTT.

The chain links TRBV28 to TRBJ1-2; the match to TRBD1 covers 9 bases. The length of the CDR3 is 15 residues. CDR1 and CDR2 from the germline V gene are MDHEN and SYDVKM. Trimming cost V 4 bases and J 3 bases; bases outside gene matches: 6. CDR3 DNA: TGTGCCAGCAGTTCTATGTGGACAGGGGACTATGGCTACACCTTC. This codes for CASSSMWTGDYGYTF.

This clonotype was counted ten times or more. The CDR3 loop is CASSPYLQETQYF. The CDR3 region has the DNA TGTGCCAGCAGTCCCTACCTCCAAGAGACCCAGTACTTC. The chain joins TRBV27 to TRBJ2-5; the D is unclear. The CDR3 has 13 residues. The germline V gene has CDR1 MNHEY and CDR2 SMNVEV (reference sequence). V dropped 5 bases and J dropped 1 base, with 8 bases sitting between them.

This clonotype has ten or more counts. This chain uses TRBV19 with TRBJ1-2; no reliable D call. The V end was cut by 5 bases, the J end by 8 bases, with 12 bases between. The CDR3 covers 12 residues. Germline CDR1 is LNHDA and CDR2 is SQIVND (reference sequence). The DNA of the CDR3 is TGTGCCAGTAGTTCCGGGCCTGGAGGCTACACCTTC. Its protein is CASSSGPGGYTF. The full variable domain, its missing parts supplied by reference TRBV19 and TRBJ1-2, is DGGITQSPKYLFRKEGQNVTLSCEQNLNHDAMYWYRQDPGQGLRLIYYSQIVNDFQKGDIAEGYSVSREKKESFPLTVTSAQKNPTAFYLCASSSGPGGYTFGSGTRLTVV.

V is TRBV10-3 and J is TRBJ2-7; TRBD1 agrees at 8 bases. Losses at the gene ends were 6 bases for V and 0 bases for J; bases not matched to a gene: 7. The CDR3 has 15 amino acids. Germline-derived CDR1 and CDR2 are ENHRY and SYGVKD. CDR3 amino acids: CAISPTGVPSYEQYF. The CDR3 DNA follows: TGTGCCATCAGCCCGACAGGGGTACCCTCCTACGAGCAGTACTTC.

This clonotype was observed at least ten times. The CDR3 region has the DNA TGTGCCAGCAGCCTTGCGGACTGGAATCAGCCCCAGCATTTT. This gives the protein CASSLADWNQPQHF. This rearrangement joins TRBV28 to TRBJ1-5; no clear D gene. The CDR3 is made up of 14 amino acids. V was pared by 6 bases and J by 4 bases, with 13 bases between. The germline gives CDR1 MDHEN, CDR2 SYDVKM.

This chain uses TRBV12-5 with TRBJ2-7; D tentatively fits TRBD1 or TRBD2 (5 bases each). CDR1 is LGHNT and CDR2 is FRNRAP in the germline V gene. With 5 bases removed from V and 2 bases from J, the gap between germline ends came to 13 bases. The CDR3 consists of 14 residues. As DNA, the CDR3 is TGTGCTAGTGGTACCTGGGACGGGACCTACGAGCAGTACTTC. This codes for CASGTWDGTYEQYF. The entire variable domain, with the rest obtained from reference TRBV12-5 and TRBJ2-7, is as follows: DARVTQTPRHKVTEMGQEVTMRCQPILGHNTVFWYRQTMMQGLELLAYFRNRAPLDDSGMPKDRFSAEMPDATLATLKIQPSEPRDSAVYFCASGTWDGTYEQYFGPGTRLTVT.

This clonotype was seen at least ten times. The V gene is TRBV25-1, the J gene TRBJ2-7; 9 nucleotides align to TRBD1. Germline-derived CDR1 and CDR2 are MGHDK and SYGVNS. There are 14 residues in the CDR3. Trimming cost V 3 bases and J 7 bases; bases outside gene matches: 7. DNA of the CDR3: TGTGCCAGCAGTGATTCACAGGGGGCCAAGGAGCAGTACTTC. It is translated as CASSDSQGAKEQYF.

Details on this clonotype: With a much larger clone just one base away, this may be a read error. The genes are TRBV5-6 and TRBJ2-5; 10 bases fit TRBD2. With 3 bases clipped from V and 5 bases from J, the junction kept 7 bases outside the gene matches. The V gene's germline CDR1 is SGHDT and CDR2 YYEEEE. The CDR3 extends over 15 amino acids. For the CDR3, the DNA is TGTGCCAGCAGCTGGGGACTAGCGAGGTATGAGACCCAGTACTTC. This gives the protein CASSWGLARYETQYF.

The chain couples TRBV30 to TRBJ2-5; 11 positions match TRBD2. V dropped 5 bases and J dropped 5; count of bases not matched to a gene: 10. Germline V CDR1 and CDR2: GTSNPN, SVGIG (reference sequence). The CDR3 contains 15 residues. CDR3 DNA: TGTGCCTGGGGTAGCGGGAGGGCCGGGGAGGAGACCCAGTACTTC. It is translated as CAWGSGRAGEETQYF.

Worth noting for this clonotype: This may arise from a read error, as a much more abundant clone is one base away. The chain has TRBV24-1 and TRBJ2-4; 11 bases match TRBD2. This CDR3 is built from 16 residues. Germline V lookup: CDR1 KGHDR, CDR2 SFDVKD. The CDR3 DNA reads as TGTGCCACCAGTCCTAGCGGGGGGTATGGCAAAAACATTAAGTACTTC. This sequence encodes CATSPSGGYGKNIKYF.

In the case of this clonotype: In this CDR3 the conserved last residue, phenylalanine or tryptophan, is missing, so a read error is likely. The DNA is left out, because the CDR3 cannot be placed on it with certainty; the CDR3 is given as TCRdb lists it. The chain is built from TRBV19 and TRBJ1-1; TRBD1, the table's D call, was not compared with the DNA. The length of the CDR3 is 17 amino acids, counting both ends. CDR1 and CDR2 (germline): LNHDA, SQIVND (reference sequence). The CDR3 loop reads CASSMGRPGRWNTEALL.

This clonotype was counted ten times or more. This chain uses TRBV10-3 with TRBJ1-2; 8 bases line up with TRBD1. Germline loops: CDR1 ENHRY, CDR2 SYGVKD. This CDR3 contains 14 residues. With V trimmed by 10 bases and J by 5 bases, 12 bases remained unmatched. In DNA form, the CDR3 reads TGTGCCACGCCTGCAGGACAGGGAATATATGGCTACACCTTC. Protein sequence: CATPAGQGIYGYTF.

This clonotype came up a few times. The CDR3 sequence is CASSQDVGTNTGYTF. In DNA, the CDR3 is TGTGCCAGCAGCCAAGATGTTGGCACCAACACCGGCTACACCTTC. This chain joins TRBV3-1 and TRBJ1-2, with unresolved D. The CDR3 is 15 amino acids. V lost 0 bases and J lost 8, with 16 bases in between. Looked up from germline, CDR1 is LGHDT and CDR2 is YNNKEL (reference sequence).

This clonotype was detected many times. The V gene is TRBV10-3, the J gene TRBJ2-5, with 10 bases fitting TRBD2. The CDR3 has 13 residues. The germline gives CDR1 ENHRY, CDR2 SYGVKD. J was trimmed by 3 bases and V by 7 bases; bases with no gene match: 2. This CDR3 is CAIKGTSEETQYF. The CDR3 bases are TGTGCCATCAAGGGGACTAGCGAAGAGACCCAGTACTTC.

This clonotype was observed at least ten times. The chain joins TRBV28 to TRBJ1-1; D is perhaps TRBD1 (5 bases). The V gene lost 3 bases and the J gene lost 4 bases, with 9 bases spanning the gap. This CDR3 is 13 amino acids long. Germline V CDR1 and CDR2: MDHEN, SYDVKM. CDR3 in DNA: TGTGCCAGCAGTTTCAAGGGACTCACTGAAGCTTTCTTT. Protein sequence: CASSFKGLTEAFF.

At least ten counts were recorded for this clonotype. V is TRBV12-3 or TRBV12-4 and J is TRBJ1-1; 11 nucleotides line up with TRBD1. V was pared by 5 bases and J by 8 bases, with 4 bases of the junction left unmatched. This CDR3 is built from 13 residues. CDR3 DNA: TGTGCCAGCAGTCGGACAGGGGGCGACGAAGCTTTCTTT. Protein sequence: CASSRTGGDEAFF.

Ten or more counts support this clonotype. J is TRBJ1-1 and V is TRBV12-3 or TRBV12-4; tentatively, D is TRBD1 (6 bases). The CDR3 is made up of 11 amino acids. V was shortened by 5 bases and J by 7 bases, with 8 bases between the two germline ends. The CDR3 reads CASSVDSEAFF. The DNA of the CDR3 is TGTGCCAGCAGTGTGGACAGTGAAGCTTTCTTT.

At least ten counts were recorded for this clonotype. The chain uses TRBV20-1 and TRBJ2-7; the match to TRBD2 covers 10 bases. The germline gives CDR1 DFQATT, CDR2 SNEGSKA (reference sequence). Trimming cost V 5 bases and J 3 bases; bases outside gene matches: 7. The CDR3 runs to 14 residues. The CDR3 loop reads CSASSGRQLYEQYF. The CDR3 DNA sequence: TGCAGTGCTTCTAGCGGGAGACAACTCTACGAGCAGTACTTC.

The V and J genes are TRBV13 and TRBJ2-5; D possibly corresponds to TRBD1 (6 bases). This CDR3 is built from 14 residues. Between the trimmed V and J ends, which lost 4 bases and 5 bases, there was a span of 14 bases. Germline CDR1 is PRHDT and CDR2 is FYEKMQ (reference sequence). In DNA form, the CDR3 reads TGTGCCAGCAGCTCTATTCTCAGGGGTGAGACCCAGTACTTC. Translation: CASSSILRGETQYF.

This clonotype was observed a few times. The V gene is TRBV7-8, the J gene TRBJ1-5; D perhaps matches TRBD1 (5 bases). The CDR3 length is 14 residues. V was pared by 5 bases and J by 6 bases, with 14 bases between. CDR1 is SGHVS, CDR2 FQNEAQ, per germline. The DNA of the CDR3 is TGTGCCAGCAGCCTAGTTGGTGGGGCTCAGCCCCAGCATTTT. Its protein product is CASSLVGGAQPQHF.

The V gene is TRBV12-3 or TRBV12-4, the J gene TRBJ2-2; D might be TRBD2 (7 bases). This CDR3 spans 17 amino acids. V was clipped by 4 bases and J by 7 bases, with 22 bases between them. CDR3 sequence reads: CASSSLGRRGRVGELFF. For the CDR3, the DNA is TGTGCCAGCAGTTCCCTGGGTCGGCGGGGGCGGGTCGGGGAGCTGTTTTTT.